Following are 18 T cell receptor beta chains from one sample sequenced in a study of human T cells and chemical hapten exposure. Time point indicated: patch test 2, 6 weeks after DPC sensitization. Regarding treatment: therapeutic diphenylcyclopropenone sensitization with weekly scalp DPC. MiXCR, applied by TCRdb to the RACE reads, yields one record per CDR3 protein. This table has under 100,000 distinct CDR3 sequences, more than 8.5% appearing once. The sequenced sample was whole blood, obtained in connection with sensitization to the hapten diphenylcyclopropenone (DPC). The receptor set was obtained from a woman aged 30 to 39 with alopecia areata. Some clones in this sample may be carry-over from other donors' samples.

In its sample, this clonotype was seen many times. CDR3 sequence: CASSLNRLNTEAFF. DNA for the CDR3: TGTGCCAGCAGCTTAAATCGGCTGAACACTGAAGCTTTCTTT. J is TRBJ1-1 and V is TRBV7-2; D uncertain. CDR3 size: 14 residues. V lost 2 bases, J lost 0 bases, and 7 bases lay in between. The germline V gene encodes CDR1 SGHTA and CDR2 FQGNSA.

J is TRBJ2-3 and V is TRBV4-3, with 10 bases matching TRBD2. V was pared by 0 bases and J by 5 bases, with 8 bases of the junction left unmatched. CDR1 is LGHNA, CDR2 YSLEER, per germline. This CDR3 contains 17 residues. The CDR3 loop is CASSQEGSGRGRDTQYF. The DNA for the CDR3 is TGCGCCAGCAGCCAAGAGGGCAGCGGGAGGGGAAGAGATACGCAGTATTTT.

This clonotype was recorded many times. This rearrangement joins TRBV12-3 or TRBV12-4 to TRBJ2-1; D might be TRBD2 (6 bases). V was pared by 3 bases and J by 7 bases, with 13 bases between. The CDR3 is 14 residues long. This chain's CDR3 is CASSFWLGGNEQFF. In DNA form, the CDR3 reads TGTGCCAGCAGTTTTTGGCTGGGAGGTAATGAGCAGTTCTTC.

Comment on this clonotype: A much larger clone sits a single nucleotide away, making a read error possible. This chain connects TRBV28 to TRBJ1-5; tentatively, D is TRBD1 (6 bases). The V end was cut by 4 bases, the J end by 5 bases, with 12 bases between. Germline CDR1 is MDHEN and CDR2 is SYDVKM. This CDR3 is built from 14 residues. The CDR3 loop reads CASSWSGEHQPQHF. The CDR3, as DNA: TGTGCCAGCAGTTGGTCAGGGGAGCATCAGCCCCAGCATTTT.

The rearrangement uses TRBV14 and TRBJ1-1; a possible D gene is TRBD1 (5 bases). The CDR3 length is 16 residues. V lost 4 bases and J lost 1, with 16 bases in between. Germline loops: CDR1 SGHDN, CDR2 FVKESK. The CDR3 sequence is CASSPRVTQGNTEAFF. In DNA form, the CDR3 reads TGTGCCAGCAGCCCCAGGGTCACACAAGGGAACACTGAAGCTTTCTTT.

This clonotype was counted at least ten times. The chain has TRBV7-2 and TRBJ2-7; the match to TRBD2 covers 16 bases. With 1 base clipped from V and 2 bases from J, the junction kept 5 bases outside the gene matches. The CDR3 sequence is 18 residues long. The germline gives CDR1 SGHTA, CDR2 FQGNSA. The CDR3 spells CASSLVGTSGGATYEQYF. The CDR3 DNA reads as TGTGCCAGCAGCTTAGTTGGGACTAGCGGGGGGGCAACCTACGAGCAGTACTTC. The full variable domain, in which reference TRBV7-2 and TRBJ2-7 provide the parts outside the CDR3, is GAGVSQSPSNKVTEKGKDVELRCDPISGHTALYWYRQSLGQGLEFLIYFQGNSAPDKSGLPSDRFSAERTGGSVSTLTIQRTQQEDSAVYLCASSLVGTSGGATYEQYFGPGTRLTVT.

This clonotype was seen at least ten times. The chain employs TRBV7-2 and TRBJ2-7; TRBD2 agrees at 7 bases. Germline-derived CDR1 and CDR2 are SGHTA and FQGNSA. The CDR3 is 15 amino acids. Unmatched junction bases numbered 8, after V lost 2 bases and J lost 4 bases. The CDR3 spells CASSLWVGRLYEQYF. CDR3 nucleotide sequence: TGTGCCAGCAGCTTATGGGTCGGGAGGCTTTACGAGCAGTACTTC.

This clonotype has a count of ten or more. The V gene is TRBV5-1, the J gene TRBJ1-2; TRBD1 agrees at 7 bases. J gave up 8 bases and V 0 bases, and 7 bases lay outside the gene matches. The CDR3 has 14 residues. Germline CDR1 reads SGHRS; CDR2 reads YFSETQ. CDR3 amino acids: CASSLDPGGDGYTF. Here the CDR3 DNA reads TGCGCCAGCAGCTTGGATCCAGGGGGAGACGGCTACACCTTC.

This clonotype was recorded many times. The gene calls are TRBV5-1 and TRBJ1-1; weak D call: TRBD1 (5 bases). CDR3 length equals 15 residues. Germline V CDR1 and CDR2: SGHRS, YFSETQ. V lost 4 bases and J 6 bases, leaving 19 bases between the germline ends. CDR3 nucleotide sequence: TGCGCCAGCAGCCTACAGACAGTGATGGATTCTGAAGCTTTCTTT. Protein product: CASSLQTVMDSEAFF.

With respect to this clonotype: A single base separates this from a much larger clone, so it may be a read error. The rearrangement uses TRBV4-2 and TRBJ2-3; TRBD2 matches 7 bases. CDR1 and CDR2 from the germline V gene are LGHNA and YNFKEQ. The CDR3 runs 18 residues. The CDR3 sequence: CASSQDLASGYSTDMQYF. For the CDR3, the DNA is TGTGCCAGCAGCCAAGATCTGGCTAGCGGATATAGCACAGATATGCAGTATTTT.

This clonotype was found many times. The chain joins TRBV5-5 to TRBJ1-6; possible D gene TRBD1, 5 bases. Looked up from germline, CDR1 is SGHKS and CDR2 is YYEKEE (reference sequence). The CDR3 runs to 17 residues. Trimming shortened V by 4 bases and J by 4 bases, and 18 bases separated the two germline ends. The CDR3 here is CASSLDGGGKYNSPLHF. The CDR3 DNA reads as TGTGCCAGCAGCCTTGACGGCGGGGGGAAATATAATTCACCCCTCCACTTT.

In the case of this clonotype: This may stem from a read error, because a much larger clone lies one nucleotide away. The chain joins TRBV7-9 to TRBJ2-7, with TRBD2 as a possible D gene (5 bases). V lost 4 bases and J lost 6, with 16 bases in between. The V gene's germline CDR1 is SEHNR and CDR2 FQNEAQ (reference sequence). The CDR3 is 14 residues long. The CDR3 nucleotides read TGTGCCAGCAGCTCTTTTGGGAGCCTGCGCGAGCAGTACTTC. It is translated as CASSSFGSLREQYF.

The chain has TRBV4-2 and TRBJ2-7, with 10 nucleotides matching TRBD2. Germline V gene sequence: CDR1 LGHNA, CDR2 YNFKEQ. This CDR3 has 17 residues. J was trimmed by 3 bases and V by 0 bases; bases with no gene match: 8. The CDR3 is CASSQDLERGGLYEQYF. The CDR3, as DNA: TGTGCCAGCAGCCAAGATCTGGAGCGGGGGGGCCTCTACGAGCAGTACTTC.

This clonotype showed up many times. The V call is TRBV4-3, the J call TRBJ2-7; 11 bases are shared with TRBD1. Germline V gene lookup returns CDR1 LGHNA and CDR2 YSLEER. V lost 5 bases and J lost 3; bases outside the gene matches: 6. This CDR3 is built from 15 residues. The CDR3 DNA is TGCGCCAGCAGCTCGGGACAGGGGGGCAACTACGAGCAGTACTTC. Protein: CASSSGQGGNYEQYF.

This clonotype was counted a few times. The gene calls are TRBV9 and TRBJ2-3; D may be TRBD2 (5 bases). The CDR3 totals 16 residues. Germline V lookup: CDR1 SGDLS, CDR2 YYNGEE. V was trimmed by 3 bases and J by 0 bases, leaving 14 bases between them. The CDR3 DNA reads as TGTGCCAGCAGCGCGACCGGGGATTTAAGCACAGATACGCAGTATTTT. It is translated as CASSATGDLSTDTQYF. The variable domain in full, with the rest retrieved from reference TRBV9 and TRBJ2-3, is DSGVTQTPKHLITATGQRVTLRCSPRSGDLSVYWYQQSLDQGLQFLIQYYNGEERAKGNILERFSAQQFPDLHSELNLSSLELGDSALYFCASSATGDLSTDTQYFGPGTRLTVL.

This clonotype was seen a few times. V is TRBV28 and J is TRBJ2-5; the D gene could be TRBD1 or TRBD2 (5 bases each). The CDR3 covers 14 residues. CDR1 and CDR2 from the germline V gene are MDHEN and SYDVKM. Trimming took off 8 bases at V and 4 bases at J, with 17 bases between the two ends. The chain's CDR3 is CASWDGGPRETQYF. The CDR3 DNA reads TGTGCCAGCTGGGATGGGGGACCACGAGAGACCCAGTACTTC.

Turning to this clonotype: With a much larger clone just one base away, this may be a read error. DNA for the CDR3: TGCGCCAGCAGCTTGGGGGCCTGGGCCTCGAGTTCCGAGCAGTACTTC. Its translation: CASSLGAWASSSEQYF. V and J are TRBV5-1 and TRBJ2-7; D uncertain. Trimming shortened V by 0 bases and J by 6 bases, and 19 bases separated the two germline ends. This CDR3 comprises 16 residues. Germline V gene data show CDR1 as SGHRS and CDR2 as YFSETQ.

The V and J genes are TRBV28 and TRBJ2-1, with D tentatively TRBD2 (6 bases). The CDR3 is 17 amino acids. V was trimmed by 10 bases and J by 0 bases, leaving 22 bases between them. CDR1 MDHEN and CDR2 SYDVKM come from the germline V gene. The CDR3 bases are TGTGCCACCCTGTTTAGCGGTCGGGAATCCTCCTACAATGAGCAGTTCTTC. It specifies CATLFSGRESSYNEQFF.